A single sample is the source of the 31 T cell receptor beta chains below, sequenced in a study of identifying expanded T cells in peripheral blood (dated by TCRdb to the late 2010s). Library preparation used the immunoSEQ multiplex PCR assay. Imported from immuneACCESS, the table was reduced by TCRdb to in-frame sequences with V and J called. These copies leave out some clones; in studies compared against another copy, an unresolved V gene accounts for under half, and the cause of the remainder is not known. In this sample the table shows some 75,000 clones, roughly 90% of which occur a single time. Under 3.5% of the sample goes to the ten largest clones. The specimen sequenced was blood. The receptor source for this set is a person aged 18 to 70 in good health.

The gene calls are TRBV7-2 and TRBJ2-3; D call uncertain. The CDR3 contains 12 residues. The V gene's germline CDR1 is SGHTA and CDR2 FQGNSA. Trimming removed 3 bases at V and 4 bases at J, with 5 bases between. CDR3 residues: CASSFGSDTQYF. DNA of the CDR3: TGTGCCAGCAGCTTCGGGTCAGATACGCAGTATTTT.

This chain uses TRBV7-3 with TRBJ2-7, with D perhaps matching TRBD1 or TRBD2 (6 bases each). Germline-derived CDR1 and CDR2 are SGHTA and FQGTGA. The CDR3 is 15 residues long. The V end lost 5 bases, the J end lost 4 bases, and 18 bases lay between the germline ends. The CDR3, as DNA: TGTGCCAGCAGCCCCGATCCGGGGGCGGGGTACGAGCAGTACTTC. It codes for CASSPDPGAGYEQYF.

This CDR3 is CASKGQGSNQPQHF. In DNA form, the CDR3 reads TGTGCCAGCAAGGGACAGGGAAGCAATCAGCCCCAGCATTTT. The chain combines TRBV27 with TRBJ1-5; 9 bases are a match to TRBD1. The J segment lost 1 base and the V segment lost 7 bases, leaving 2 bases of the junction unmatched. CDR3 length: 14 residues. Per germline, CDR1 MNHEY and CDR2 SMNVEV (reference sequence).

The gene calls are TRBV4-1 and TRBJ2-1, with 10 bases that match TRBD2. In germline, CDR1 is MGHRA, CDR2 YSYEKL. V dropped 2 bases and J dropped 8; count of bases not matched to a gene: 3. The CDR3 is made up of 14 amino acids. CDR3 in amino acids: CASSQKGLAHEQFF. CDR3 nucleotide sequence: TGCGCCAGCAGCCAAAAGGGACTAGCGCATGAGCAGTTCTTC.

CDR3 coding DNA: TGTGCCAGCAGCAAAGCGCGGAGACTAAGGCACGGGGAGCTGTTTTTT. This codes for CASSKARRLRHGELFF. The V gene is TRBV21-1, the J gene TRBJ2-2; the DNA was not used to check the table's D call, TRBD2. TRBV21-1 is shown as a pseudogene. CDR3 length equals 16 residues.

The genes are TRBV7-6 and TRBJ2-1; possible D gene TRBD1, 6 bases. The germline gives CDR1 SGHVS, CDR2 FNYEAQ. The V gene lost 2 bases and the J gene lost 5 bases, with 10 bases spanning the gap. CDR3 length: 14 residues. CDR3 amino acids: CASSLQGFHNEQFF. For the CDR3, the DNA is TGTGCCAGCAGCTTACAGGGGTTCCACAATGAGCAGTTCTTC. The complete variable domain, with remaining parts taken from reference TRBV7-6 and TRBJ2-1, reads GAGVSQSPRYKVTKRGQDVALRCDPISGHVSLYWYRQALGQGPEFLTYFNYEAQQDKSGLPNDRFSAERPEGSISTLTIQRTEQRDSAMYRCASSLQGFHNEQFFGPGTRLTVL.

The chain has TRBV25-1 and TRBJ2-3; 13 nucleotides align to TRBD2. V shed 0 bases, J shed 6 bases, and the junction held 6 bases outside the gene matches. CDR3 length: 17 residues. Germline assignment: CDR1 MGHDK and CDR2 SYGVNS. The CDR3 DNA sequence: TGTGCCAGCAGTGAATATGGGGGACTAGCGGGATCTGATACGCAGTATTTT. Translation gives CASSEYGGLAGSDTQYF.

The count of this clone is one. This sequence joins TRBV28 and TRBJ1-6, with a weak D call TRBD1 (6 bases). Germline CDR1 is MDHEN and CDR2 is SYDVKM. CDR3 length: 14 amino acids. V dropped 6 bases and J dropped 6 bases, with 12 bases sitting between them. Here the CDR3 DNA reads TGTGCCAGCAGCCTAACAGGGACTAATTCACCCCTCCACTTT. It specifies CASSLTGTNSPLHF.

J is TRBJ2-2 and V is TRBV2, with a possible D match to TRBD1 (6 bases). Trimming took 7 bases from V and 5 from J, leaving 8 bases between them. The V gene's germline CDR1 is SNHLY and CDR2 FYNNEI. The CDR3 has 12 residues. The CDR3 bases are TGTGCCAGCAAGGGGGAGACCGGGGAGCTGTTTTTT. It specifies CASKGETGELFF.

The rearrangement joins TRBV9 to TRBJ2-7; the D call may be TRBD1 or TRBD2 (5 bases each). Trimming pared 3 bases from V and 3 bases from J, leaving 13 bases between. The germline V gene has CDR1 SGDLS and CDR2 YYNGEE. This CDR3 region has 14 residues. CDR3 sequence: CASSARDLNYEQYF. As DNA, the CDR3 is TGTGCCAGCAGCGCCCGGGACCTCAACTACGAGCAGTACTTC. Full variable domain (outside the CDR3, taken from reference TRBV9 and TRBJ2-7): DSGVTQTPKHLITATGQRVTLRCSPRSGDLSVYWYQQSLDQGLQFLIQYYNGEERAKGNILERFSAQQFPDLHSELNLSSLELGDSALYFCASSARDLNYEQYFGPGTRLTVT.

The chain links TRBV30 to TRBJ1-6; the D gene is possibly TRBD1 (5 bases). CDR1 and CDR2 from the germline V gene are GTSNPN and SVGIG (reference sequence). There are 13 residues in the CDR3. V gave up 4 bases and J gave up 6 bases, with 10 bases separating them. The DNA for the CDR3 is TGTGCCTGGACCGGGGGATCTAATTCACCCCTCCACTTT. Translated, it gives CAWTGGSNSPLHF.

This sequence joins TRBV2 and TRBJ2-7; D is uncertain. The CDR3 runs to 11 residues. Per the germline V gene, CDR1 is SNHLY and CDR2 is FYNNEI. V gave up 4 bases and J gave up 2 bases, with 3 bases separating them. In nucleotides, the CDR3 is TGTGCCAGCAGTGGGGCCTACGAGCAGTACTTC. Amino acid sequence: CASSGAYEQYF.

Regarding this clone: The sample has other DNA sequences that encode this CDR3 too. The chain employs TRBV7-2 and TRBJ1-1, with no clear D. The CDR3 sequence is 13 residues long. V lost 2 bases, J lost 1 base, and 5 bases lay in between. Germline V gene lookup returns CDR1 SGHTA and CDR2 FQGNSA. The CDR3 is CASSLTENTEAFF. The CDR3 DNA sequence: TGTGCCAGCAGCTTAACGGAGAACACTGAAGCTTTCTTT.

The chain couples TRBV4-3 to TRBJ2-1, with D maybe TRBD1 (6 bases). V lost 1 base and J 6 bases, leaving 10 bases between the germline ends. CDR3 size: 14 residues. Germline loops: CDR1 LGHNA, CDR2 YSLEER. As DNA, the CDR3 is TGCGCCAGCAGCCAAGGGGCCAGGGGCAATGAGCAGTTCTTC. Translated: CASSQGARGNEQFF.

The rearrangement links TRBV28 to TRBJ2-5; 11 bases are a match to TRBD2. V was clipped by 3 bases and J by 1 base; unmatched bases: 7. The germline gives CDR1 MDHEN, CDR2 SYDVKM. The CDR3 length is 17 residues. The CDR3, as DNA: TGTGCCAGCAGTTTCGATGGGACTAGCGGTTCCCAAGAGACCCAGTACTTC. It specifies CASSFDGTSGSQETQYF.

The chain employs TRBV7-9 and TRBJ2-3, with TRBD2 matching 8 bases. The V segment lost 3 bases and the J segment 2 bases; nucleotides outside the gene matches: 16. The CDR3 length is 19 residues. The V gene's germline CDR1 is SEHNR and CDR2 FQNEAQ (reference sequence). DNA of the CDR3: TGTGCCAGCAGCTTCCCGGCGGGAGGTTCACTAGCTTCCACAGATACGCAGTATTTT. Its protein is CASSFPAGGSLASTDTQYF. The variable domain in full, completed from reference TRBV7-9 and TRBJ2-3, reads DTGVSQNPRHKITKRGQNVTFRCDPISEHNRLYWYRQTLGQGPEFLTYFQNEAQLEKSRLLSDRFSAERPKGSFSTLEIQRTEQGDSAMYLCASSFPAGGSLASTDTQYFGPGTRLTVL.

The rearrangement links TRBV7-2 to TRBJ2-1, with D possibly TRBD2 on 6 matching bases. The length of the CDR3 is 14 residues. Germline CDR1 reads SGHTA; CDR2 reads FQGNSA. V lost 7 bases, J lost 10 bases, and 20 bases lay in between. The chain's CDR3 is CASKRTTGSREQFF. DNA of the CDR3: TGTGCCAGCAAGAGGACCACCGGGAGTAGGGAGCAGTTCTTC.

This clone showed up just once. The chain has TRBV7-8 and TRBJ2-7, with no clear D. The length of the CDR3 is 13 residues. Germline V gives CDR1 SGHVS, CDR2 FQNEAQ. V was shortened by 1 base and J by 4 bases, with 8 bases between the two germline ends. CDR3 region: CASSLVEVYEQYF. The CDR3 coding sequence is TGTGCCAGCAGCTTAGTAGAAGTTTACGAGCAGTACTTC.

The V call is TRBV28, the J call TRBJ2-1; 12 bases fit TRBD2. J was trimmed by 9 bases and V by 5 bases; bases with no gene match: 5. CDR1 is MDHEN and CDR2 is SYDVKM in the germline V gene. This CDR3 region has 14 residues. DNA for the CDR3: TGTGCCAGCAGTCAGACTAGCGGGAGAACTGAGCAGTTCTTC. Its protein is CASSQTSGRTEQFF.

The J gene is TRBJ2-3, the V gene TRBV29-1; D unresolved. Germline V gene data show CDR1 as SQVTM and CDR2 as ANQGSEA. CDR3 size: 12 residues. V was pared by 5 bases and J by 3 bases, with 9 bases between. CDR3 region: CSVHMGTDTQYF. The CDR3 coding sequence is TGCAGCGTTCATATGGGGACAGATACGCAGTATTTT.

V usage is TRBV13 and J usage is TRBJ2-1; a possible D gene is TRBD2 (6 bases). CDR1 and CDR2 (germline): PRHDT, FYEKMQ (reference sequence). Trimming left V 4 bases short and J 5 bases short, with 9 bases between. The CDR3 has 13 amino acids. The CDR3 sequence is CASSWAGNNEQFF. In DNA form, the CDR3 reads TGTGCCAGCAGCTGGGCGGGGAACAATGAGCAGTTCTTC.

In this sample, this clone turned up once. The chain carries TRBV7-9 and TRBJ2-7; D not certain. Trimming cost V 5 bases and J 5 bases, with 7 bases left between them. Germline lookup yields CDR1 SEHNR and CDR2 FQNEAQ (reference sequence). The CDR3 covers 11 residues. The CDR3 region is CASSRTDEQYF. The CDR3 bases are TGTGCCAGCAGCCGGACGGACGAGCAGTACTTC.

The V call is TRBV19, the J call TRBJ2-5; D is perhaps TRBD2 (5 bases). CDR3 size: 14 residues. The germline V gene has CDR1 LNHDA and CDR2 SQIVND (reference sequence). V shed 6 bases and J shed 4 bases, with 15 bases lying between them. The CDR3 protein is CASSLRAGGETQYF. CDR3 in DNA: TGTGCCAGTAGCCTCCGTGCGGGTGGAGAGACCCAGTACTTC.

The chain couples TRBV4-3 to TRBJ2-2; TRBD1 agrees at 8 bases. CDR3 length: 15 residues. CDR1 is LGHNA, CDR2 YSLEER, per germline. J gave up 7 bases and V 4 bases, and 8 bases lay outside the gene matches. Written as DNA, the CDR3 is TGCGCCAGCAGCCGATCGCTACAGGGGGGCGGGGAGCTGTTTTTT. This sequence encodes CASSRSLQGGGELFF.

The chain combines TRBV11-2 with TRBJ1-1, with D perhaps matching TRBD1 (5 bases). This CDR3 spans 13 amino acids. Deletions cut 1 base from V and 3 bases from J, with 6 bases between. Per the germline V gene, CDR1 is SGHAT and CDR2 is FQNNGV. Here the CDR3 reads CASSLGGHTEAFF. The CDR3, as DNA: TGTGCCAGCAGCTTAGGGGGCCACACTGAAGCTTTCTTT.

This clone is a singleton in its sample. The chain links TRBV19 to TRBJ1-2; the D is unclear. The CDR3 extends over 14 amino acids. The germline gives CDR1 LNHDA, CDR2 SQIVND (reference sequence). The V end was cut by 9 bases, the J end by 5 bases, with 19 bases between. The chain's CDR3 is CASLKGKGQYGYTF. In DNA, the CDR3 is TGTGCCAGCCTAAAGGGTAAAGGCCAGTATGGCTACACCTTC.

This rearrangement joins TRBV19 to TRBJ1-5; 9 bases are shared with TRBD1. V lost 6 bases to trimming and J lost 6 bases; unmatched junction nucleotides: 9. Germline loops: CDR1 LNHDA, CDR2 SQIVND (reference sequence). The CDR3 runs to 15 residues. This chain's CDR3 is CASRKPGQGIQPQHF. CDR3 coding DNA: TGTGCCAGTAGAAAGCCGGGACAGGGAATTCAGCCCCAGCATTTT.

V is TRBV10-3 and J is TRBJ1-1, with D unclear. Trimming left V 10 bases short and J 1 base short, with 13 bases between. Germline-derived CDR1 and CDR2 are ENHRY and SYGVKD. The length of the CDR3 is 13 residues. CDR3 DNA: TGTGCCACAGGCGTCGTGTCGAACACTGAAGCTTTCTTT. Translating it yields CATGVVSNTEAFF.

The gene calls are TRBV29-1 and TRBJ2-5; no clear D gene. The V end lost 5 bases, the J end lost 5 bases, and 9 bases lay between the germline ends. The CDR3 is 11 residues long. Germline V gene data show CDR1 as SQVTM and CDR2 as ANQGSEA. In DNA, the CDR3 is TGCAGCGTTCGACCTCAGGAGACCCAGTACTTC. Protein: CSVRPQETQYF.

V usage is TRBV12-5 and J usage is TRBJ1-1; 8 nucleotides align to TRBD1. The junction had 12 bases not matched to a gene; V was cut back by 4 bases and J by 5 bases. Germline CDR1 LGHNT, CDR2 FRNRAP. The CDR3 runs to 16 residues. The CDR3 sequence is CASGSNVGQGGTEAFF. CDR3 in DNA: TGTGCTAGTGGTTCCAATGTCGGACAGGGTGGAACTGAAGCTTTCTTT.

The rearrangement joins TRBV6-5 to TRBJ2-3, with D possibly matching TRBD2 (5 bases). CDR1 is MNHEY, CDR2 SVGAGI, per germline. This CDR3 contains 15 residues. Trimming took off 5 bases at V and 0 bases at J, with 12 bases between the two ends. The CDR3: CASSTEGRSTDTQYF. The CDR3 region has the DNA TGTGCCAGCAGTACCGAGGGTAGAAGCACAGATACGCAGTATTTT.